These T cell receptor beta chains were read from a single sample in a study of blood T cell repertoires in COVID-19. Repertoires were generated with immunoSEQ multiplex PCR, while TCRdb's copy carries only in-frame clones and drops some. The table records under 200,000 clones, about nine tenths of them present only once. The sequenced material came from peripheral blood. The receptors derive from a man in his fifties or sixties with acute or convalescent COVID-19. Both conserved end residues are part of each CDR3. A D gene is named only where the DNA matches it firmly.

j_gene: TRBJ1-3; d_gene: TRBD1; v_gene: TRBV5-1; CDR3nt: TGCGCCAGCAGCTTAACGGGACAGGGGACGGGAAACACCATATATTTT; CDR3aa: CASSLTGQGTGNTIYF
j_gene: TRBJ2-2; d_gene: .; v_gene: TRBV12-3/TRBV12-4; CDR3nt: TGTGCCAGCAGCTTTCTCCTCGGCGGGGAGCTGTTTTTT; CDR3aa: CASSFLLGGELFF
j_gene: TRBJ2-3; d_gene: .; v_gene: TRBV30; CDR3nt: TGTGCCTGGAGCCCGTGGGCCGGCACAGATACGCAGTATTTT; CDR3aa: CAWSPWAGTDTQYF
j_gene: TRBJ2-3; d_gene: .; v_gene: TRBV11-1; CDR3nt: TGTGCCAGCAGCCTTAGCGGCACAGATACGCAGTATTTT; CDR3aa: CASSLSGTDTQYF
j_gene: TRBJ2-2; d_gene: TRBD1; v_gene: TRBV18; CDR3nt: TGTGCCAGCTCGGAACAGGGGTCGGCTTCCGGGGAGCTGTTTTTT; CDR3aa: CASSEQGSASGELFF
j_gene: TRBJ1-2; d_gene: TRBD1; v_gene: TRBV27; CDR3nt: TGTGCCAGCAGTTCCCCGGGACAGGGGGCGGGCTACACCTTC; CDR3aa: CASSSPGQGAGYTF
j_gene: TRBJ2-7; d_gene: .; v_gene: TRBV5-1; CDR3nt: TGCGCCAGCAGCTTGAGGACAGCTGGAGAGCAGTACTTC; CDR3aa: CASSLRTAGEQYF
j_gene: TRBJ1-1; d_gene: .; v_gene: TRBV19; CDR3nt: TGTGCCAGTAGTAGTGTGGGGCTGGTGAACACTGAAGCTTTCTTT; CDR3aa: CASSSVGLVNTEAFF
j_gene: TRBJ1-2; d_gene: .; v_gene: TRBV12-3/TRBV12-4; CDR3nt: TGTGCCAGCAGTTTAGCCAGGGATAATGGCTACACCTTC; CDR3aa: CASSLARDNGYTF
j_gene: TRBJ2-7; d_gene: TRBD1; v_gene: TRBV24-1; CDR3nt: TGTGCCACCAGTGACTCAGGGGGAGCCCCCTACGAGCAGTACTTC; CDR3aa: CATSDSGGAPYEQYF